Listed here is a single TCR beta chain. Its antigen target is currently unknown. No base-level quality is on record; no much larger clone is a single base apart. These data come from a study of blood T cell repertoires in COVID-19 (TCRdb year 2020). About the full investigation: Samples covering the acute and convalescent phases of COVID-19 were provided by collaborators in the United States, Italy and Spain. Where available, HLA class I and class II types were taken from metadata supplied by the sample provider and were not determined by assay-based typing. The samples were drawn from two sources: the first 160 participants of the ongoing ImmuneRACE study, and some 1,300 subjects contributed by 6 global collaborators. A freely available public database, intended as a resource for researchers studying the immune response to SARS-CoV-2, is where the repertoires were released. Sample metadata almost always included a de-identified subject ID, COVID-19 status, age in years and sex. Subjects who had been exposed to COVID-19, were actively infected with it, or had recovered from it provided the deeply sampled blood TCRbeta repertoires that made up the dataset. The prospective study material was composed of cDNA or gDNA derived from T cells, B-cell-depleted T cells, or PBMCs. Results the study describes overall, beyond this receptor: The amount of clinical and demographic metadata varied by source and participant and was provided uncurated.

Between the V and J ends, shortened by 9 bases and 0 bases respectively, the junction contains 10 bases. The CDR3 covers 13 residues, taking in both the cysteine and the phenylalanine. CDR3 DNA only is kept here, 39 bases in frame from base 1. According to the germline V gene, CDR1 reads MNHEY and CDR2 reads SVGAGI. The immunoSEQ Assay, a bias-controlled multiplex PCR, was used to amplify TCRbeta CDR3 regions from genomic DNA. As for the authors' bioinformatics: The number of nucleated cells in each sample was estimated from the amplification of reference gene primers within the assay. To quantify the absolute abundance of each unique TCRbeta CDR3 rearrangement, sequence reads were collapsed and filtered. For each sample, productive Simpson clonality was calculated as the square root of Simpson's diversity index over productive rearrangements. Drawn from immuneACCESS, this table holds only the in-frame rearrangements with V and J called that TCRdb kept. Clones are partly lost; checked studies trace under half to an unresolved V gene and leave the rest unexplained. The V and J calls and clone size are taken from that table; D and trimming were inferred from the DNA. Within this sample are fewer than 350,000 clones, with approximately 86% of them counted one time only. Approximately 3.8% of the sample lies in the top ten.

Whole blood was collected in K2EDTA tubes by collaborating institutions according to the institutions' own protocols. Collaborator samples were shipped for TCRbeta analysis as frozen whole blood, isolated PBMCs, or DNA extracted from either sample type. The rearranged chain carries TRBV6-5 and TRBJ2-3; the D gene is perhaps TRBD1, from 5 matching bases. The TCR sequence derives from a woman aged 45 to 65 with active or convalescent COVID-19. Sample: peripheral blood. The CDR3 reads CASGAISTDTQYF. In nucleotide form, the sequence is TGTGCCAGTGGGGCAATAAGCACAGATACGCAGTATTTT.